The present T cell receptor (beta chain) was sequenced within a study of blood T cells in healthy people across ages. The study, taken as a whole, reports: Older age went with lower TCR beta diversity per million T cells, in a roughly linear way.

This CDR3 comprises 15 residues. Germline V gene lookup returns CDR1 MDHEN and CDR2 SYDVKM. Deletions cut 3 bases from V and 6 bases from J, with 12 bases between. Using a J-beta primer mix together with a sample-barcoded 5' primer, a second PCR was run for roughly 6 to 11 cycles. TCRdb reanalysed the 5' RACE reads using MiXCR and keeps one entry per CDR3 protein. Altogether roughly 730,000 distinct CDR3 sequences are present, 56% being singletons, with the ten largest covering 20% to 30%. Note on this clonotype: The antigen is unknown.

Total RNA, at least 5.5 micrograms per sample, came from PBMCs. Sequenced input: blood. The receptor comes from a man in his forties in good health. This rearrangement joins TRBV28 to TRBJ1-6; the D is unclear. Written as DNA, the CDR3 is TGTGCCAGCAGTTTCTGGGGAGTCTCTAATTCACCCCTCCACTTT. Its translation: CASSFWGVSNSPLHF.